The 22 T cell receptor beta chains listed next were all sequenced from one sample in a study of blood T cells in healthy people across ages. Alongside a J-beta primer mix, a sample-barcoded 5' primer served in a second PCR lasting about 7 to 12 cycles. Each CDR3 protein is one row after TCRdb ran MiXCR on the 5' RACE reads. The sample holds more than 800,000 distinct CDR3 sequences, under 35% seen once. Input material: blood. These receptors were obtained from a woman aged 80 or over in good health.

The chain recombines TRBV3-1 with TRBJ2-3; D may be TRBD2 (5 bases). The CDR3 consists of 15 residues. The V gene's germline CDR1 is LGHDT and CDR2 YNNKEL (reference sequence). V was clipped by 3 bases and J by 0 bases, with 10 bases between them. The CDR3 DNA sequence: TGTGCCAGCAGCCAGTCGGGGATTAGCACAGATACGCAGTATTTT. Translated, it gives CASSQSGISTDTQYF.

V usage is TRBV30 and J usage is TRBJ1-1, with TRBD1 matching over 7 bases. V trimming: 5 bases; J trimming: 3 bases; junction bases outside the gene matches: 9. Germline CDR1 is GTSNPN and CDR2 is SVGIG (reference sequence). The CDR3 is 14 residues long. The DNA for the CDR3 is TGTGCCTGGGACAGGGTCGGGCGGCACACTGAAGCTTTCTTT. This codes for CAWDRVGRHTEAFF.

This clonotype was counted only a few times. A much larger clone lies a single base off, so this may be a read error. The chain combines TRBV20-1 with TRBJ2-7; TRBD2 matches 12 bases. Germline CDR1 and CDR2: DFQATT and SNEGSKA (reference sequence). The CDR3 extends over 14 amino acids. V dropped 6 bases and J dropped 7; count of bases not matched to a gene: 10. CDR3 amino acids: CSALASGGADEQYF. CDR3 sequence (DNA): TGCAGTGCCTTAGCTAGCGGGGGGGCGGATGAGCAGTACTTC.

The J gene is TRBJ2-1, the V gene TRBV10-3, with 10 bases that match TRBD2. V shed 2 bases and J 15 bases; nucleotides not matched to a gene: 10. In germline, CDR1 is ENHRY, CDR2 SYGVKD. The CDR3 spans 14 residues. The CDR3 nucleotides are TGTGCCATCAGTGAGCCAGGAACTAGCGGGATGCGGTTCTTC. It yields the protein CAISEPGTSGMRFF.

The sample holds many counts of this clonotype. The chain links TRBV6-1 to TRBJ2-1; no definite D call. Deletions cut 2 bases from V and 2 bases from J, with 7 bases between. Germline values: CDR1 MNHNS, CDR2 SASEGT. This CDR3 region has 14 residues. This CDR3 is CASSELIPYNEQFF. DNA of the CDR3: TGTGCCAGCAGTGAATTGATCCCCTACAATGAGCAGTTCTTC.

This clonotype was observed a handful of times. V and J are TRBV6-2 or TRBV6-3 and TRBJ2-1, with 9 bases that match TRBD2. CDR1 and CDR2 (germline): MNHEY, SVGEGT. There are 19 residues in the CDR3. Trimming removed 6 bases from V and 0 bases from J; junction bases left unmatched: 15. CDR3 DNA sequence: TGTGCCAGCAGCCGAACTGGGGGCGGGGGGGTAAGCTCCTACAATGAGCAGTTCTTC. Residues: CASSRTGGGGVSSYNEQFF.

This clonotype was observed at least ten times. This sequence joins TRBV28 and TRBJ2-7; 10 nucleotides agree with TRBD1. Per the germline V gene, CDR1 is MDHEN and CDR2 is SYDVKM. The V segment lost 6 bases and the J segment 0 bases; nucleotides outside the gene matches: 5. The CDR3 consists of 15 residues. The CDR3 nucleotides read TGTGCCAGCAGCCTTTGGACAGGGGGCTCCTACGAGCAGTACTTC. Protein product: CASSLWTGGSYEQYF.

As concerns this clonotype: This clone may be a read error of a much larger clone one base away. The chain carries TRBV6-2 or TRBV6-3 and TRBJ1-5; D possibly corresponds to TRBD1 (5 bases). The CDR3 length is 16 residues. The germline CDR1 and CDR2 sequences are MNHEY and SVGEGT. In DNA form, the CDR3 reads TGTGCCAGCAGTTACTCGACAGTTTTTAGCAATCACCCCCAGCATTTT. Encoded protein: CASSYSTVFSNHPQHF.

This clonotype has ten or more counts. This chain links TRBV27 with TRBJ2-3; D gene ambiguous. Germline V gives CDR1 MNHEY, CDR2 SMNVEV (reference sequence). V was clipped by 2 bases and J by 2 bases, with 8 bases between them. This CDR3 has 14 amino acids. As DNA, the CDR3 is TGTGCCAGCAGTTTACAGTTCCACACAGATACGCAGTATTTT. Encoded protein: CASSLQFHTDTQYF.

The CDR3 DNA sequence: TGCGCCAGCAGCTTGGCCCCAGTACCCCAAGAGACCCAGTACTTC. It codes for CASSLAPVPQETQYF. This chain connects TRBV5-1 to TRBJ2-5; D is unresolved. Trimming took 0 bases from V and 1 from J, leaving 10 bases between them. CDR3 size: 15 residues. The germline gives CDR1 SGHRS, CDR2 YFSETQ.

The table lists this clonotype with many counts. The CDR3 protein is CASSQDPGSGGHYNEQFF. The CDR3 DNA sequence: TGCGCCAGCAGCCAAGATCCCGGGAGCGGGGGTCATTACAATGAGCAGTTCTTC. This chain links TRBV4-1 with TRBJ2-1; TRBD2 aligns across 8 bases. Germline V gene lookup returns CDR1 MGHRA and CDR2 YSYEKL. The CDR3 covers 18 residues. Trimming cost V 0 bases and J 4 bases; bases outside gene matches: 11.

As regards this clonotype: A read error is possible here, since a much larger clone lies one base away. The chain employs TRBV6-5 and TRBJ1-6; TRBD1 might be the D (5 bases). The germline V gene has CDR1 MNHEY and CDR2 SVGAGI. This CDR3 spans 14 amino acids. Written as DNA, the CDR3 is TGTGCCAGCTCTAGAGAGGGGAGGAATTTACCCCTCCACTTT. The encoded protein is CASSREGRNLPLHF.

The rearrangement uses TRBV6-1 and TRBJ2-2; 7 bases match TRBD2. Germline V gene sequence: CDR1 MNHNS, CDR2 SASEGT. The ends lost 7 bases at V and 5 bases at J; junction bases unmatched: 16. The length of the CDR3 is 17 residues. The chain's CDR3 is CASTPMRGWGGTGELFF. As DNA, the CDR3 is TGTGCCAGCACCCCAATGAGGGGCTGGGGGGGTACCGGGGAGCTGTTTTTT.

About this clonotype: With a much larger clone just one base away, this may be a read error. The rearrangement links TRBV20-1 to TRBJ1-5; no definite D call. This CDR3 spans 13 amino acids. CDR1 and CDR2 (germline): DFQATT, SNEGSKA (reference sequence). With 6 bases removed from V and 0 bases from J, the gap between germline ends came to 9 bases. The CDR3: CSAQTGSNQPQHF. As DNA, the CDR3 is TGCAGTGCACAGACGGGTAGCAATCAGCCCCAGCATTTT.

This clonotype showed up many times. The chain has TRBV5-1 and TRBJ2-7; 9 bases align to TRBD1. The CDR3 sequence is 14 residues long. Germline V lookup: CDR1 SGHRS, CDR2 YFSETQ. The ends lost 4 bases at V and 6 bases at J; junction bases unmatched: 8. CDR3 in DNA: TGCGCCAGCAGCGCGGGACAGGGTTCGGGCGAGCAGTACTTC. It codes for CASSAGQGSGEQYF.

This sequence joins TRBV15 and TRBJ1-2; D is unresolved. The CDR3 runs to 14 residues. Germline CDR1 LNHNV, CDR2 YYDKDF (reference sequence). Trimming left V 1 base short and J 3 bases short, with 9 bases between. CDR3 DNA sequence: TGTGCCACCAGCAGAGTTTCGGATGACTATGGCTACACCTTC. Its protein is CATSRVSDDYGYTF.

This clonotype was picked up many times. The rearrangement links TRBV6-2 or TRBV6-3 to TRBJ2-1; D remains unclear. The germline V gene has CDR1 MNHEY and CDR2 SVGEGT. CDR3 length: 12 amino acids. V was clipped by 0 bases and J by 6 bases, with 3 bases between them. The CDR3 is CASSYSINEQFF. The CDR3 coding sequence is TGTGCCAGCAGTTACTCGATCAATGAGCAGTTCTTC.

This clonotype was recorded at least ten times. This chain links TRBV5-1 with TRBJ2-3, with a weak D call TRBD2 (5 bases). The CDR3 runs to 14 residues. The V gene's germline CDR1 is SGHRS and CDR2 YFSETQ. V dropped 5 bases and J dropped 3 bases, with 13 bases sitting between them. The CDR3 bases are TGCGCCAGCAGGCTACTAGGTCAGACAGATACGCAGTATTTT. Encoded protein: CASRLLGQTDTQYF.

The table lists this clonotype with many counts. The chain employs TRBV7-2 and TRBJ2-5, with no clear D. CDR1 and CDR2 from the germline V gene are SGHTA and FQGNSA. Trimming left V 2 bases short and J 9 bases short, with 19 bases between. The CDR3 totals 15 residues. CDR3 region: CASSLMQVTSGSQYF. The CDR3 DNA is TGTGCCAGCAGCTTAATGCAGGTGACATCGGGCTCCCAGTACTTC.

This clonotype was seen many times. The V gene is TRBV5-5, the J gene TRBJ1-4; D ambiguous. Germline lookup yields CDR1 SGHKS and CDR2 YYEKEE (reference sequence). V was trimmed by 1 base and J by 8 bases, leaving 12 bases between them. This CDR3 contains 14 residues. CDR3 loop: CASSLRLGGEKLFF. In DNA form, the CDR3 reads TGTGCCAGCAGCTTGCGATTGGGTGGAGAAAAACTGTTTTTT.

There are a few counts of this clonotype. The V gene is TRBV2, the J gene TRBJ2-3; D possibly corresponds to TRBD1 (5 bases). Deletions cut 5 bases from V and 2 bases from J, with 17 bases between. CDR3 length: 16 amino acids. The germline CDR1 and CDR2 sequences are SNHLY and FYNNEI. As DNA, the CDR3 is TGTGCCAGCAGTAAAGAACAGGTATCCACCACAGATACGCAGTATTTT. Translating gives CASSKEQVSTTDTQYF. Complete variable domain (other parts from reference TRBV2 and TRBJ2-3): EPEVTQTPSHQVTQMGQEVILRCVPISNHLYFYWYRQILGQKVEFLVSFYNNEISEKSEIFDDQFSVERPDGSNFTLKIRSTKLEDSAMYFCASSKEQVSTTDTQYFGPGTRLTVL.

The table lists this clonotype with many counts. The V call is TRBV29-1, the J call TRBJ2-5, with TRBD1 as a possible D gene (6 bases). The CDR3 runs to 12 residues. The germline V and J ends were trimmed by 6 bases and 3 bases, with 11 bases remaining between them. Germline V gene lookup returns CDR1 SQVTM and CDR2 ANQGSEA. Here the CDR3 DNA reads TGCAGCGTAGACAGGAGAAAAGAGACCCAGTACTTC. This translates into CSVDRRKETQYF.